The 3 T cell receptor beta chains in this list originate from one sample, sequenced in a study of Graves' ophthalmopathy and Graves' hyperthyroidism. Amplified TCR beta CDR3 regions were obtained using RNA transcripts as template. RT-PCR with HTBI primers came first, then second-round multiplex PCR. TCRdb reprocessed the multiplex PCR reads via MiXCR and lists one record per CDR3 protein. The sample includes a few hundred thousand distinct CDR3 sequences, just over 15% of them seen just once. The specimen sequenced was peripheral blood. The receptors come from a woman aged 18-29 years with stable Graves' hyperthyroidism.

The rearrangement uses TRBV29-1 and TRBJ1-1; 12 bases align to TRBD1. The germline CDR1 and CDR2 sequences are SQVTM and ANQGSEA. V shed 4 bases and J 6 bases; nucleotides not matched to a gene: 3. This CDR3 is built from 13 residues. The CDR3 DNA sequence: TGCAGCGTTGGGGACAGGGGGCTCGCTGAAGCTTTCTTT. Its translation: CSVGDRGLAEAFF.

This clonotype was detected many times. This chain uses TRBV25-1 with TRBJ1-2; D gene uncertain. The V end lost 3 bases, the J end lost 7 bases, and 9 bases lay between the germline ends. This CDR3 has 12 residues. The germline CDR1 and CDR2 sequences are MGHDK and SYGVNS. This CDR3 is CASSEGLRGYTF. CDR3 bases: TGTGCCAGCAGTGAGGGTCTGCGTGGCTACACCTTC.

This clonotype was counted at least ten times. The chain is built from TRBV5-1 and TRBJ1-1; no firm D call. CDR1 SGHRS and CDR2 YFSETQ come from the germline V gene. V was pared by 1 base and J by 0 bases, with 13 bases between. This CDR3 comprises 16 residues. The CDR3, as DNA: TGCGCCAGCAGCTTGTACACAACCCTCATGAACACTGAAGCTTTCTTT. It yields the protein CASSLYTTLMNTEAFF.